Presented here are 10 T cell receptor beta chains from one specimen sequenced in a study of T and B cells in COVID-19 patients. Each TRB amplification used roughly 250-550 ng of genomic DNA from blood. Multiplex PCR with BIOMED2 TRB-A/B primer pools amplified TRB rearrangements. TCRdb processed the multiplex PCR reads anew with MiXCR; each CDR3 protein has one entry. The data contain some 14,000 distinct CDR3 sequences, 25% to 30% of them singletons. Material for sequencing was blood. The origin of the receptors is a human donor who had recovered from COVID-19.

This clonotype is classed as medium-sized (0.01 to 0.1%). The genes are TRBV19 and TRBJ2-5; 13 bases fit TRBD2. This CDR3 has 16 amino acids. Trimming at V came to 5 bases and at J to 7 bases, leaving 10 bases not matched to a gene. Germline-derived CDR1 and CDR2 are LNHDA and SQIVND (reference sequence). Written as DNA, the CDR3 is TGTGCCAGTAGTCCCCGACTAGCGGGGGGTCTGGGGACCCAGTACTTC. Its translation: CASSPRLAGGLGTQYF.

V usage is TRBV5-1 and J usage is TRBJ2-7, with TRBD1 matching over 8 bases. With V trimmed by 4 bases and J by 1 base, 4 bases remained unmatched. Germline CDR1 reads SGHRS; CDR2 reads YFSETQ. This CDR3 has 14 amino acids. The CDR3 DNA reads TGCGCCAGCAGCGAGACAGGGGTATCCTACGAGCAGTACTTC. This encodes CASSETGVSYEQYF.

CDR3 protein: CASSPEIPNTEAFF. As DNA, the CDR3 is TGTGCCAGCAGTCCAGAGATTCCGAACACTGAAGCTTTCTTT. This rearrangement joins TRBV6-5 to TRBJ1-1; D call uncertain. Germline V gives CDR1 MNHEY, CDR2 SVGAGI. This CDR3 spans 14 amino acids. The ends were cut back, 5 bases at V and 1 base at J, with 11 bases in the middle.

This clonotype appeared a few times. The V and J genes are TRBV6-1 and TRBJ1-2; 7 bases fit TRBD1. After removal of 2 bases from V and 4 bases from J, the junction contained 4 bases not matched to a gene. Germline CDR1 and CDR2: MNHNS and SASEGT. This CDR3 has 14 amino acids. The CDR3 here is CASSERQGSYGYTF. DNA of the CDR3: TGTGCCAGCAGTGAAAGACAGGGAAGCTATGGCTACACCTTC.

J is TRBJ2-3 and V is TRBV11-1; D possibly corresponds to TRBD2 (6 bases). Between the trimmed V and J ends, which lost 9 bases and 6 bases, there was a span of 19 bases. This CDR3 comprises 14 residues. CDR1 and CDR2 (germline): SGHAT, FQDESV (reference sequence). CDR3 nucleotide sequence: TGTGCCAGAAGCCGACCTCGGGGGAAGGATACGCAGTATTTT. Protein product: CARSRPRGKDTQYF.

This clonotype appeared a single time. The V gene is TRBV6-1, the J gene TRBJ1-5, with 7 positions matching TRBD1. Trimming removed 11 bases from V and 3 bases from J; junction bases left unmatched: 10. CDR1 MNHNS and CDR2 SASEGT come from the germline V gene. The CDR3 runs 14 residues. The CDR3 sequence is CASGEGADNQPQHF. The CDR3 nucleotides are TGTGCCTCTGGGGAGGGGGCTGACAATCAGCCCCAGCATTTT.

V usage is TRBV4-3 and J usage is TRBJ2-2; 7 bases line up with TRBD1. V was pared by 6 bases and J by 1 base, with 8 bases of the junction left unmatched. The CDR3 totals 16 residues. Germline V gene data show CDR1 as LGHNA and CDR2 as YSLEER. The CDR3 reads CASRPRRDRNTGELFF. The CDR3 nucleotides are TGCGCCAGCAGGCCGCGACGGGACAGGAACACCGGGGAGCTGTTTTTT.

This clonotype was found many times. The rearrangement uses TRBV19 and TRBJ1-1; D remains unclear. V was pared by 8 bases and J by 6 bases, with 16 bases between. This CDR3 contains 13 residues. CDR1 is LNHDA and CDR2 is SQIVND in the germline V gene (reference sequence). The DNA for the CDR3 is TGTGCCAGTTCCGGGAGCCATGGAGCTGAAGCTTTCTTT. The encoded protein is CASSGSHGAEAFF.

This chain uses TRBV13 with TRBJ1-1; D remains unclear. The CDR3 has 13 amino acids. V was clipped by 5 bases and J by 1 base, with 8 bases between them. Germline-derived CDR1 and CDR2 are PRHDT and FYEKMQ (reference sequence). The CDR3 loop is CASSLGSNTEAFF. The CDR3 DNA reads as TGTGCCAGCAGCCTCGGATCGAACACTGAAGCTTTCTTT.

The V and J genes are TRBV5-1 and TRBJ2-1, with TRBD2 matching 9 bases. CDR1 SGHRS and CDR2 YFSETQ come from the germline V gene. The CDR3 sequence is 16 residues long. V dropped 0 bases and J dropped 6; count of bases not matched to a gene: 7. Written as DNA, the CDR3 is TGCGCCAGCAGCTTGGACATAGCGGGAGCGGGCAATGAGCAGTTCTTC. This encodes CASSLDIAGAGNEQFF.